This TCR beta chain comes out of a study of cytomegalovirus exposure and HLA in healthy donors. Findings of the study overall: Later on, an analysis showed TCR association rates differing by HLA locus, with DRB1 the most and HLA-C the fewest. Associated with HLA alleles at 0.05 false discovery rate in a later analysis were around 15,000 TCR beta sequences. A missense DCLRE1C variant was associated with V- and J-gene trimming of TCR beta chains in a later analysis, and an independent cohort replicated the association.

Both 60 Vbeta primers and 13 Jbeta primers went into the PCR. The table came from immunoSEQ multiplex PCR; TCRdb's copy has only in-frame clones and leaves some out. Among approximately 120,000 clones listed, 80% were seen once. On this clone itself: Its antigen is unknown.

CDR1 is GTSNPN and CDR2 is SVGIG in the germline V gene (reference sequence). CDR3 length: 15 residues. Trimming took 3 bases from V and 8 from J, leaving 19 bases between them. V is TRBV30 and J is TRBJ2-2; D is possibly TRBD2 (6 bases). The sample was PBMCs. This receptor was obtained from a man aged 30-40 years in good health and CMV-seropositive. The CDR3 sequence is CAWRLVTGGLGELFF. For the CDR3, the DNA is TGTGCCTGGAGACTAGTCACAGGAGGGTTGGGGGAGCTGTTTTTT.